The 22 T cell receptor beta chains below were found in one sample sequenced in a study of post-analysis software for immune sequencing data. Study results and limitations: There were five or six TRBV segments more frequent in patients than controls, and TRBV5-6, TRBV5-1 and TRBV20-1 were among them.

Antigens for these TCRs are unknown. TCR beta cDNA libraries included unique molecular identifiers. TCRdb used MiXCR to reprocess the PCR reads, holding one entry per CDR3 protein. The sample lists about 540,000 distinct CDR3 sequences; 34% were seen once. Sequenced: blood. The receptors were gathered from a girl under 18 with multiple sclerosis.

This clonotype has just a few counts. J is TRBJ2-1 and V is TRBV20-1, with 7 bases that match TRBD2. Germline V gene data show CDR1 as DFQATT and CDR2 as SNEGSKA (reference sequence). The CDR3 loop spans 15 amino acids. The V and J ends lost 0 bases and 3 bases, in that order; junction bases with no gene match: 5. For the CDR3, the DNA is TGCAGTGCTAGAGAGGGTCTAGCGGTCTACAATGAGCAGTTCTTC. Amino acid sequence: CSAREGLAVYNEQFF.

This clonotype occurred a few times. The CDR3 reads CASSERTRETQYF. The CDR3 coding sequence is TGCGCCAGCAGTGAGCGGACTCGGGAGACCCAGTACTTC. The V gene is TRBV10-2, the J gene TRBJ2-5, with D possibly matching TRBD2 (5 bases). This CDR3 contains 13 residues. Trimming cost V 2 bases and J 5 bases, with 9 bases left between them. Germline V gene data show CDR1 as WSHSY and CDR2 as SAAADI.

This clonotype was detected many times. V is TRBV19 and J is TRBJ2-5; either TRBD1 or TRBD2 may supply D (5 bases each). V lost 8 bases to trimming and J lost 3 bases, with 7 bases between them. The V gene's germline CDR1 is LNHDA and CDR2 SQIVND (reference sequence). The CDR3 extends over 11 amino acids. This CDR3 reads CASRGEETQYF. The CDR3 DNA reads TGTGCCAGTCGGGGCGAAGAGACCCAGTACTTC.

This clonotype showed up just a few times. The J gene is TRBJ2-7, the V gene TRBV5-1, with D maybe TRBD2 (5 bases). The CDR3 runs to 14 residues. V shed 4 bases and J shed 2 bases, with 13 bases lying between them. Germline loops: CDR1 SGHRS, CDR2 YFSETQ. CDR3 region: CASSLWTGPYEQYF. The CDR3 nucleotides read TGCGCCAGCAGCCTATGGACTGGGCCCTACGAGCAGTACTTC. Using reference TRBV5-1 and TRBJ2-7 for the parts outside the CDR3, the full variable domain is KAGVTQTPRYLIKTRGQQVTLSCSPISGHRSVSWYQQTPGQGLQFLFEYFSETQRNKGNFPGRFSGRQFSNSRSEMNVSTLELGDSALYLCASSLWTGPYEQYFGPGTRLTVT.

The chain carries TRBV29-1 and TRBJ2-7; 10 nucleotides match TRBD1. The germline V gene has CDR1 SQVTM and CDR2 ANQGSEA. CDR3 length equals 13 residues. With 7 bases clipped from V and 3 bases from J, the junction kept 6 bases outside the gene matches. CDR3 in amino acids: CSGGRDRGYEQYF. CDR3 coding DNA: TGCAGCGGGGGCCGGGACAGGGGCTACGAGCAGTACTTC.

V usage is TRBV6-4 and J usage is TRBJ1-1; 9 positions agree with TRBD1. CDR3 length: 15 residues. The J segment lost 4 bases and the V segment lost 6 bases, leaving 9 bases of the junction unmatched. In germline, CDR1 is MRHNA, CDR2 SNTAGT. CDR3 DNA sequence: TGTGCCAGCAGATTCCGGGACAGGGCCCCCACTGAAGCTTTCTTT. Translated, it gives CASRFRDRAPTEAFF.

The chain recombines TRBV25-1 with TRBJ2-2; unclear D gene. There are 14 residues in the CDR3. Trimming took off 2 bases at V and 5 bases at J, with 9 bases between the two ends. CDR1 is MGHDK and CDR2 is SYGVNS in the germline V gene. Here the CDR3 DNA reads TGTGCCAGCAGTGAAGAAAGGCAAACCGGGGAGCTGTTTTTT. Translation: CASSEERQTGELFF.

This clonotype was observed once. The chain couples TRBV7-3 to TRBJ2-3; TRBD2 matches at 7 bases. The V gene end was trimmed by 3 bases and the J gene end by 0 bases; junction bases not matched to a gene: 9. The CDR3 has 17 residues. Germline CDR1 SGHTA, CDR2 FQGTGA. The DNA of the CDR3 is TGTGCCAGCAGCTTGGTTGGGGGGGGACTGAGCACAGATACGCAGTATTTT. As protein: CASSLVGGGLSTDTQYF.

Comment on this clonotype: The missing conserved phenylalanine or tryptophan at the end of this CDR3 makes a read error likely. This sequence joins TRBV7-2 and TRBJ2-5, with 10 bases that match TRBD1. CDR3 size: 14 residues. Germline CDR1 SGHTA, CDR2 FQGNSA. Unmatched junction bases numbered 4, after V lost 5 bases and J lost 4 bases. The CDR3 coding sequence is TGTGCCAGCAGCCCCGACAGGGGGCGAGAGACCCAGTACCTC. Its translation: CASSPDRGRETQYL.

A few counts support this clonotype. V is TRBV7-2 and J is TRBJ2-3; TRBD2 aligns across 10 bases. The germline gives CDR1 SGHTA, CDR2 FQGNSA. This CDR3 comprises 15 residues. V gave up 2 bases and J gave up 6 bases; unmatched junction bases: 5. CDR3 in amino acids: CASSLSISGGDTQYF. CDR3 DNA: TGTGCCAGCAGCTTATCAATTAGCGGGGGGGATACGCAGTATTTT.

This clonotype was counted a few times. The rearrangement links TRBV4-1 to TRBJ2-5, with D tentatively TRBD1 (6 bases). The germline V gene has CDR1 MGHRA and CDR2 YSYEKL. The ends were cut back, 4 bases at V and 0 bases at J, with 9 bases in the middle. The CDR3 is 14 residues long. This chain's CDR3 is CASSPRDNQETQYF. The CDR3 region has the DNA TGCGCCAGCAGCCCCCGGGACAACCAAGAGACCCAGTACTTC.

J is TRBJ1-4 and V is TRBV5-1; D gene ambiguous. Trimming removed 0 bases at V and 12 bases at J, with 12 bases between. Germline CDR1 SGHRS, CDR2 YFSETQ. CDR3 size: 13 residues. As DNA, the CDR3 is TGCGCCAGCAGCTTGGATTTGGCAGCCGAACTGTTTTTT. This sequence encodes CASSLDLAAELFF.

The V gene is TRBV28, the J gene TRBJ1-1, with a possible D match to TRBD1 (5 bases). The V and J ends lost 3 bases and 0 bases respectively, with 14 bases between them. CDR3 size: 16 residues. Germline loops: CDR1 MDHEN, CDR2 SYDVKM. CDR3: CASSFLGAGMNTEAFF. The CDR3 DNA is TGTGCCAGCAGTTTTCTAGGCGCAGGGATGAACACTGAAGCTTTCTTT. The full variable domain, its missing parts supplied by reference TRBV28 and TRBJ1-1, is DVKVTQSSRYLVKRTGEKVFLECVQDMDHENMFWYRQDPGLGLRLIYFSYDVKMKEKGDIPEGYSVSREKKERFSLILESASTNQTSMYLCASSFLGAGMNTEAFFGQGTRLTVV.

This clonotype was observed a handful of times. This chain's CDR3 is CASAGTGKSPLHF. In DNA form, the CDR3 reads TGTGCCAGCGCCGGGACAGGGAAATCACCCCTCCACTTT. This chain joins TRBV25-1 and TRBJ1-6, with 9 bases matching TRBD1. V trimming: 8 bases; J trimming: 10 bases; junction bases outside the gene matches: 6. CDR3 length equals 13 residues. Germline-derived CDR1 and CDR2 are MGHDK and SYGVNS.

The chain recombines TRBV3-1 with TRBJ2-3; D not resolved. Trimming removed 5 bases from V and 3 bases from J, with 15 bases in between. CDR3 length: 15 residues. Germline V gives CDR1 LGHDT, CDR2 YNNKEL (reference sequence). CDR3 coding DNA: TGTGCCAGCAGCGAAGGATTAGTAAATACAGATACGCAGTATTTT. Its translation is CASSEGLVNTDTQYF.

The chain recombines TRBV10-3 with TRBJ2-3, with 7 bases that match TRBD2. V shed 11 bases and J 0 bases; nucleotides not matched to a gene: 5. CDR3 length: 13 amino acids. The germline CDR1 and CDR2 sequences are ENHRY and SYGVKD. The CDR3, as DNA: TGTGCCCTCGCAGCGGGGAGCACAGATACGCAGTATTTT. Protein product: CALAAGSTDTQYF.

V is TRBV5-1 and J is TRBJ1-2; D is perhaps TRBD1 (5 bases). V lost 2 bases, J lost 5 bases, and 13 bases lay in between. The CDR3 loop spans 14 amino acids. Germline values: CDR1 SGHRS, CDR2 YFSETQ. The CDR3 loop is CASSFVDSSYGYTF. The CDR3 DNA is TGCGCCAGCAGCTTCGTTGACAGCTCATATGGCTACACCTTC. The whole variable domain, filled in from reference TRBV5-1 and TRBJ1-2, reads KAGVTQTPRYLIKTRGQQVTLSCSPISGHRSVSWYQQTPGQGLQFLFEYFSETQRNKGNFPGRFSGRQFSNSRSEMNVSTLELGDSALYLCASSFVDSSYGYTFGSGTRLTVV.

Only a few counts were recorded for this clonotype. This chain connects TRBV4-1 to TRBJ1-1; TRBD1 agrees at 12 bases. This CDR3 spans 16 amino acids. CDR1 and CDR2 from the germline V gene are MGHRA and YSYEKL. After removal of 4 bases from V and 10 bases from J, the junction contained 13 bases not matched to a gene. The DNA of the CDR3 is TGCGCCAGCAGCCGCGGGCCGGGACAGGGGGCCCAAGGAGCTTTCTTT. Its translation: CASSRGPGQGAQGAFF.

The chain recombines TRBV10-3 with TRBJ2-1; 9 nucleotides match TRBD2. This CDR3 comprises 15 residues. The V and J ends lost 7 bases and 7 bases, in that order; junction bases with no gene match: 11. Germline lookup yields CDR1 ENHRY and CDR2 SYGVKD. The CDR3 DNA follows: TGTGCCATCACGCCGGATAGCGGGGGTAAGAATGAGCAGTTCTTC. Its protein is CAITPDSGGKNEQFF.

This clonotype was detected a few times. CDR3 amino acids: CAMTWGGQDTGELFF. In DNA, the CDR3 is TGTGCCATGACCTGGGGGGGGCAGGACACCGGGGAGCTGTTTTTT. V gene TRBV10-3 combines with J gene TRBJ2-2; the D gene is possibly TRBD2 (7 bases). This CDR3 is 15 amino acids long. V dropped 9 bases and J dropped 3 bases, with 17 bases sitting between them. The germline gives CDR1 ENHRY, CDR2 SYGVKD.

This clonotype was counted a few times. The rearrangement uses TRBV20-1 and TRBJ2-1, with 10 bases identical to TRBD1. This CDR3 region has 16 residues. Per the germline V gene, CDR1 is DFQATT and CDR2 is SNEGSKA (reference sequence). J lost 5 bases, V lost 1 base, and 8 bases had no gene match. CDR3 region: CSARAPGQGTNNEQFF. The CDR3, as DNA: TGCAGTGCTAGAGCCCCGGGACAGGGGACGAACAATGAGCAGTTCTTC.

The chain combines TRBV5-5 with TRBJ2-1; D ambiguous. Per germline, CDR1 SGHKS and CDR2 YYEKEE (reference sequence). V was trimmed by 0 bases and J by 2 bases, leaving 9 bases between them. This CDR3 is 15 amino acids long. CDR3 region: CASSLDGVTYNEQFF. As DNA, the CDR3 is TGTGCCAGCAGCTTGGATGGGGTGACCTACAATGAGCAGTTCTTC.